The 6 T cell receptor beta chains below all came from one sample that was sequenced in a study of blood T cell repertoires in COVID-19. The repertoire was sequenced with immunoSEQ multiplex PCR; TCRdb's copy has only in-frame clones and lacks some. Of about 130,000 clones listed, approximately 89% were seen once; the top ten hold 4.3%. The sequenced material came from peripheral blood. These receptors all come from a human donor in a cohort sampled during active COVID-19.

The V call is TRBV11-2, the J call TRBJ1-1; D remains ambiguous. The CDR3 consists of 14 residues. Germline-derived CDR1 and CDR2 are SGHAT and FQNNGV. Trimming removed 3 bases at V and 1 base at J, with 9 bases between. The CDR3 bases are TGTGCCAGCAGCTTCGGCGGAAAGAACACTGAAGCTTTCTTT. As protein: CASSFGGKNTEAFF.

This chain's CDR3 is CASAGSDTQYF. CDR3 in DNA: TGTGCCAGCGCGGGGTCCGATACGCAGTATTTT. V is TRBV7-6 and J is TRBJ2-3, with a tentative D call TRBD2 (6 bases). Germline assignment: CDR1 SGHVS and CDR2 FNYEAQ. The V end was cut by 8 bases, the J end by 6 bases, with 9 bases between. The CDR3 consists of 11 residues. The full variable domain, in which reference TRBV7-6 and TRBJ2-3 provide the parts outside the CDR3, is GAGVSQSPRYKVTKRGQDVALRCDPISGHVSLYWYRQALGQGPEFLTYFNYEAQQDKSGLPNDRFSAERPEGSISTLTIQRTEQRDSAMYRCASAGSDTQYFGPGTRLTVL.

The CDR3 spells CASSESNRDNYGYTF. In nucleotides, the CDR3 is TGCGCCAGCAGTGAGTCGAACAGGGACAACTATGGCTACACCTTC. The chain carries TRBV10-2 and TRBJ1-2, with D possibly being TRBD1 (6 bases). The CDR3 runs to 15 residues. Germline V gene lookup returns CDR1 WSHSY and CDR2 SAAADI. Trimming took off 0 bases at V and 2 bases at J, with 10 bases between the two ends.

This chain's CDR3 is CASSPGQGNSPLHF. In DNA, the CDR3 is TGTGCCAGCAGCCCCGGACAGGGGAATTCACCCCTCCACTTT. The chain recombines TRBV3-1 (or the pseudogene TRBV3-2) with TRBJ1-6; 9 bases map to TRBD1. CDR1 is LGHDT and CDR2 is YNNKEL in the germline V gene (reference sequence). V shed 4 bases and J 7 bases; nucleotides not matched to a gene: 2. The CDR3 consists of 14 residues.

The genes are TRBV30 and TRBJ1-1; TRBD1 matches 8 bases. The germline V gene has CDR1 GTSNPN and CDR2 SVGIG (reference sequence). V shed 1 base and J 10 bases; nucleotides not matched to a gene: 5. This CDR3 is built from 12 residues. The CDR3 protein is CAWSAAGGTAFF. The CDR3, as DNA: TGTGCCTGGAGTGCGGCAGGGGGCACAGCTTTCTTT. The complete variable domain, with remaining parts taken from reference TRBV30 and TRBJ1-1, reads SQTIHQWPATLVQPVGSPLSLECTVEGTSNPNLYWYRQAAGRGLQLLFYSVGIGQISSEVPQNLSASRPQDRQFILSSKKLLLSDSGFYLCAWSAAGGTAFFGQGTRLTVV.

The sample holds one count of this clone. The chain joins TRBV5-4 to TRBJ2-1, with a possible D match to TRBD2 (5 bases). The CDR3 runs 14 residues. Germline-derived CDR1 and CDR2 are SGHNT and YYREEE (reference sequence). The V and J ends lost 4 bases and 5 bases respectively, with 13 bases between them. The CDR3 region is CASSQGSVNNEQFF. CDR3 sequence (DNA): TGTGCCAGCAGCCAAGGTAGCGTAAACAATGAGCAGTTCTTC.